This T cell receptor (beta chain) was sequenced for a study of CD8+ T cells in alopecia areata. Study summary: A 6-month off-drug phase came after tofacitinib, which had lasted 6 to 18 months.

The CDR3 consists of 14 residues. The ends were cut back, 5 bases at V and 10 bases at J, with 17 bases in the middle. Germline V gives CDR1 SEHNR, CDR2 FQNEAQ (reference sequence). Treatment here: oral pan-JAK inhibitor, 5-10 mg twice daily. General study findings and limits: Expanded CD8+ clones among the top 100, as well as scalp clonality, were significantly decreased by tofacitinib.

Following RNA extraction, reverse transcription yielded cDNA that acted as the sequencing template. The table came from immunoSEQ multiplex PCR; TCRdb's copy has only in-frame clones and leaves some out. The table lists roughly 64,000 clones, about 45% of them singletons. This clone was observed once. Its matching antigen is unknown. The chain joins TRBV7-9 to TRBJ1-4; D gene ambiguous. The source was CD8+ T cells sorted from blood, collected at roughly week 36, from a patient treated with tofacitinib. This sequence was found in a human donor with alopecia areata. CDR3 amino acids: CASSIGPRSGKLFF. DNA of the CDR3: TGTGCCAGCAGCATAGGACCGCGCTCTGGAAAACTGTTTTTT.